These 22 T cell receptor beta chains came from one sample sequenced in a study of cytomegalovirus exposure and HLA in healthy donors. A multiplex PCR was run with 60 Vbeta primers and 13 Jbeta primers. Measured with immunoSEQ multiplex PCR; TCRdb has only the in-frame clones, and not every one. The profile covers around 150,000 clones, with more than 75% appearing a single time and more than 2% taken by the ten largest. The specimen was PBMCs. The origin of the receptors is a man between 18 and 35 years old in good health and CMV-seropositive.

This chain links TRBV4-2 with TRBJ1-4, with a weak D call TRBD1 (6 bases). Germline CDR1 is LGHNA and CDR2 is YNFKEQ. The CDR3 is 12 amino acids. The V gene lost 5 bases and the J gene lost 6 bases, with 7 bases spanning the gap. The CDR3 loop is CASSNRDEKLFF. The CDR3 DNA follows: TGTGCCAGCAGCAACAGGGATGAAAAACTGTTTTTT.

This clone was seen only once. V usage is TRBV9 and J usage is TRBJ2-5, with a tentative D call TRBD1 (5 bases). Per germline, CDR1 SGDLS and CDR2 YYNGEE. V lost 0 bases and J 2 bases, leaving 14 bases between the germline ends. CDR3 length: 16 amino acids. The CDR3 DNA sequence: TGTGCCAGCAGCGTAGGTGGGGCCGGTGAGCAAGAGACCCAGTACTTC. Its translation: CASSVGGAGEQETQYF.

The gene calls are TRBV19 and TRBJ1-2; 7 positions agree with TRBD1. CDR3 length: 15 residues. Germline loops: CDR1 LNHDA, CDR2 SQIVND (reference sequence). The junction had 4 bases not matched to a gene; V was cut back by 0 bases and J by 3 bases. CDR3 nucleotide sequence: TGTGCCAGTAGTATAGACTGGGACAGCTACTATGGCTACACCTTC. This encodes CASSIDWDSYYGYTF.

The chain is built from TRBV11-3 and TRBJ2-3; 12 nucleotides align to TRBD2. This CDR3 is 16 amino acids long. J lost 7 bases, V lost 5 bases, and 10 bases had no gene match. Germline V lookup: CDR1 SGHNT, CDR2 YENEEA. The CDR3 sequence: CASSLSGLAGSYTQYF. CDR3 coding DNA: TGTGCCAGCAGCCTATCCGGACTAGCGGGGTCTTATACGCAGTATTTT.

The CDR3 here is CASGGLGSYEQYF. In nucleotides, the CDR3 is TGCGCCAGCGGCGGACTGGGCTCCTACGAGCAGTACTTC. The chain is built from TRBV5-1 and TRBJ2-7; possibly TRBD2 for D (5 bases). V lost 7 bases and J lost 0, with 11 bases in between. Germline V lookup: CDR1 SGHRS, CDR2 YFSETQ. The length of the CDR3 is 13 residues.

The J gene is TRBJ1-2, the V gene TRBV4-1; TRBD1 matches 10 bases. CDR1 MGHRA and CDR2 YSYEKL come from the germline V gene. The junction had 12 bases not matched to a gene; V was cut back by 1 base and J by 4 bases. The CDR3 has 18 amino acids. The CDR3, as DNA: TGCGCCAGCAGCCAAGCGGTCGACAGGGGGCCTTCCTCCTATGGCTACACCTTC. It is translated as CASSQAVDRGPSSYGYTF.

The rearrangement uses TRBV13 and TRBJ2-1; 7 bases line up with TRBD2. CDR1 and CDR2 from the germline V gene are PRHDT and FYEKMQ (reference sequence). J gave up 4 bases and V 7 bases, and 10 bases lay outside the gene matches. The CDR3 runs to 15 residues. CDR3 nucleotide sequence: TGTGCCAGCACCCAAGCCGGCGGGGGTTACAATGAGCAGTTCTTC. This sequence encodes CASTQAGGGYNEQFF.

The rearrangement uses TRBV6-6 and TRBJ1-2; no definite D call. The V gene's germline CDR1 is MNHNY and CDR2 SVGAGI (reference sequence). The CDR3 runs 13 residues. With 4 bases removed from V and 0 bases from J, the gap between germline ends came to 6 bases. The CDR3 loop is CASSFAANYGYTF. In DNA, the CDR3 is TGTGCCAGCAGTTTTGCAGCTAACTATGGCTACACCTTC.

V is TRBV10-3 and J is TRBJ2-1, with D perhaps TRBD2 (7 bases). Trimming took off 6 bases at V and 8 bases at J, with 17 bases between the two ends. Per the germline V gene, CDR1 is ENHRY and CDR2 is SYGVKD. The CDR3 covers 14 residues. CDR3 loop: CAIRRGGSADEQFF. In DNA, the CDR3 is TGTGCCATCAGGAGGGGGGGGTCGGCGGATGAGCAGTTCTTC.

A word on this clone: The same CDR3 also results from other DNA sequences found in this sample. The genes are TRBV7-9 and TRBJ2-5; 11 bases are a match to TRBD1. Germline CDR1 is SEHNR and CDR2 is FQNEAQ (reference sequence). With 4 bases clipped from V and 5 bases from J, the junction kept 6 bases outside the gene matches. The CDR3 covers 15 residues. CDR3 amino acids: CASSSGQGARETQYF. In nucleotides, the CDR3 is TGTGCCAGCAGCTCCGGACAGGGGGCAAGGGAGACCCAGTACTTC.

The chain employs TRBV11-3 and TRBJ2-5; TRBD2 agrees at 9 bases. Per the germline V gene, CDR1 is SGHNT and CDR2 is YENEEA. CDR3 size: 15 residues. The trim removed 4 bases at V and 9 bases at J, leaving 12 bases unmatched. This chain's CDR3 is CASSSATSGGTAQYF. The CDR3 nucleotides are TGTGCCAGCAGCTCAGCGACAAGCGGGGGGACGGCCCAGTACTTC.

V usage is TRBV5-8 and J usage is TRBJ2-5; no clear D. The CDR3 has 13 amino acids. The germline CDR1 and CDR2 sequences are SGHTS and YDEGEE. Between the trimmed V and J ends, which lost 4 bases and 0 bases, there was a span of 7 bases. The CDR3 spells CASSTQYQETQYF. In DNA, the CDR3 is TGTGCCAGCAGCACACAGTACCAAGAGACCCAGTACTTC.

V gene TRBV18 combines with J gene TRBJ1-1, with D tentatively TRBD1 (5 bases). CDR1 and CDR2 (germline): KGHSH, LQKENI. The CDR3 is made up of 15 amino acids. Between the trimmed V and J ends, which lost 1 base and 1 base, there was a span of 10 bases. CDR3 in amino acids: CASSPLNQGNTEAFF. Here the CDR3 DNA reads TGTGCCAGCTCACCACTCAATCAGGGGAACACTGAAGCTTTCTTT.

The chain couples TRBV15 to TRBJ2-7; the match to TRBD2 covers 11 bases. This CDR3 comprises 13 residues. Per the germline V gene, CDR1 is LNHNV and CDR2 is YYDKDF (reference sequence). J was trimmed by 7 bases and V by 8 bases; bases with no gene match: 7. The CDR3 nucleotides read TGTGCCACCCGTAGCGGGGGGGCTGGAGAGCAGTACTTC. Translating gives CATRSGGAGEQYF.

The CDR3 region has the DNA TGTGCCAGTAGTATCTTAAACACCATATATTTT. Translated: CASSILNTIYF. The chain carries TRBV19 and TRBJ1-3; D call uncertain. The germline V and J ends were trimmed by 3 bases and 6 bases, with 3 bases remaining between them. Germline CDR1 and CDR2: LNHDA and SQIVND (reference sequence). There are 11 residues in the CDR3.

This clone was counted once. CDR3: CASSQEGHREQETQYF. The DNA of the CDR3 is TGCGCCAGCAGCCAAGAGGGTCACAGGGAGCAGGAGACCCAGTACTTC. This chain joins TRBV4-1 and TRBJ2-5, with D perhaps TRBD1 (6 bases). The CDR3 consists of 16 residues. The V end lost 0 bases, the J end lost 5 bases, and 16 bases lay between the germline ends. Per germline, CDR1 MGHRA and CDR2 YSYEKL.

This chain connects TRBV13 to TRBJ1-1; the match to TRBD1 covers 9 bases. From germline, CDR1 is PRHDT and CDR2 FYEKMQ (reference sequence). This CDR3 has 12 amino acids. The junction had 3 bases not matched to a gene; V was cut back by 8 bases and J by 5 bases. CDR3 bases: TGTGCCAGCGGGACAGGGAGGACTGAAGCTTTCTTT. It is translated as CASGTGRTEAFF. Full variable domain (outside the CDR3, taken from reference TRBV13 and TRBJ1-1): AAGVIQSPRHLIKEKRETATLKCYPIPRHDTVYWYQQGPGQDPQFLISFYEKMQSDKGSIPDRFSAQQFSDYHSELNMSSLELGDSALYFCASGTGRTEAFFGQGTRLTVV.

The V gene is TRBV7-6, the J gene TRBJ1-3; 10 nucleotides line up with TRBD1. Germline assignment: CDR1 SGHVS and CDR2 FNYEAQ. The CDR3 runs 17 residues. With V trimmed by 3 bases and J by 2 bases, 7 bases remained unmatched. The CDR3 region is CASSLPGTGVTGNTIYF. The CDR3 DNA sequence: TGTGCCAGCAGCTTGCCCGGGACAGGGGTTACTGGAAACACCATATATTTT.

CDR3 residues: CAGTTSGGVSYNEQFF. The CDR3 DNA reads as TGTGCCGGGACCACGAGCGGGGGAGTATCCTACAATGAGCAGTTCTTC. The rearrangement joins TRBV30 to TRBJ2-1, with TRBD2 matching 8 bases. Germline CDR1 and CDR2: GTSNPN and SVGIG (reference sequence). The CDR3 is made up of 16 amino acids. V lost 8 bases, J lost 1 base, and 13 bases stayed unmatched.

The CDR3 DNA sequence: TGTGCCAGCAGCTTAGAGCGGGTACTGGCGGACGAGCAGTACTTC. It specifies CASSLERVLADEQYF. The chain carries TRBV7-3 and TRBJ2-7; possibly TRBD2 for D (6 bases). CDR1 is SGHTA and CDR2 is FQGTGA in the germline V gene. Trimming cost V 2 bases and J 5 bases, with 16 bases left between them. CDR3 size: 15 residues.

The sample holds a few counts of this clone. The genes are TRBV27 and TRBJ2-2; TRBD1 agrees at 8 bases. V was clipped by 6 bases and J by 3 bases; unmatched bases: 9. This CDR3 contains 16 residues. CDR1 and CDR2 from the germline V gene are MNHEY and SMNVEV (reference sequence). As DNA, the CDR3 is TGTGCCAGCAGCTTCGGGACAGGCGTTTACACCGGGGAGCTGTTTTTT. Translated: CASSFGTGVYTGELFF.

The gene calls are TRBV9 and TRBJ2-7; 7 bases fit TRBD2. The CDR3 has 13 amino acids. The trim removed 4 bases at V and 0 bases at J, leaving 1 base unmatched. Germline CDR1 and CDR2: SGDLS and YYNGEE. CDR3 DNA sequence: TGTGCCAGCAGCAGGACTAGCTCCTACGAGCAGTACTTC. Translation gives CASSRTSSYEQYF.